These 9 T cell receptor beta chains came from one sample sequenced in a study of CD8+ T cells in alopecia areata. RNA extraction was followed by reverse transcription into cDNA, which acted as the sequencing template. Repertoires were generated with immunoSEQ multiplex PCR, while TCRdb's copy carries only in-frame clones and drops some. Seen here are about 140,000 clones, less than 65% observed once, and the top ten hold 35% to 40%. The material sequenced was CD8+ T cells sorted from blood. These receptors were taken from a human donor in good health.

This clone was detected a few times. This CDR3 reads CSVEAGHKYEQYF. CDR3 nucleotide sequence: TGCAGCGTTGAGGCTGGACACAAGTACGAGCAGTACTTC. The chain joins TRBV29-1 to TRBJ2-7, with a weak D call TRBD1 (5 bases). The CDR3 is made up of 13 amino acids. The germline V gene encodes CDR1 SQVTM and CDR2 ANQGSEA. V dropped 3 bases and J dropped 4 bases, with 13 bases sitting between them.

This rearrangement joins TRBV4-2 to TRBJ2-1; possibly TRBD2 for D (5 bases). CDR3 length equals 14 residues. Germline V gene lookup returns CDR1 LGHNA and CDR2 YNFKEQ. The V and J ends lost 0 bases and 5 bases respectively, with 8 bases between them. CDR3 sequence: CASSQDLRDNEQFF. In DNA, the CDR3 is TGTGCCAGCAGCCAAGACTTGAGGGACAATGAGCAGTTCTTC.

The J gene is TRBJ2-7, the V gene TRBV7-3; TRBD2 is a possible D gene (5 bases). The ends were cut back, 2 bases at V and 5 bases at J, with 13 bases in the middle. Germline values: CDR1 SGHTA, CDR2 FQGTGA. The CDR3 has 14 amino acids. CDR3 in amino acids: CASSLLMGEDEQYF. The CDR3 bases are TGTGCCAGCAGCTTATTGATGGGAGAGGACGAGCAGTACTTC.

The rearrangement joins TRBV7-9 to TRBJ2-1; possible D gene TRBD2, 6 bases. Germline V gives CDR1 SEHNR, CDR2 FQNEAQ (reference sequence). With 1 base removed from V and 6 bases from J, the gap between germline ends came to 10 bases. The CDR3 spans 14 residues. The CDR3 DNA follows: TGTGCCAGCAGCTTAGTTGTGACTAGCAATGAGCAGTTCTTC. Translated: CASSLVVTSNEQFF.

The V call is TRBV5-4, the J call TRBJ2-3; D call uncertain. CDR1 is SGHNT, CDR2 YYREEE, per germline (reference sequence). The CDR3 consists of 14 residues. V lost 2 bases, J lost 4 bases, and 11 bases lay in between. The CDR3: CASSFQAIADTQYF. CDR3 DNA sequence: TGTGCCAGCAGCTTCCAAGCGATCGCAGATACGCAGTATTTT.

V usage is TRBV30 and J usage is TRBJ2-1; D might be TRBD2 (5 bases). With 4 bases removed from V and 8 bases from J, the gap between germline ends came to 9 bases. CDR3 length: 11 residues. CDR1 GTSNPN and CDR2 SVGIG come from the germline V gene (reference sequence). CDR3 in amino acids: CAWMLADEQFF. Here the CDR3 DNA reads TGTGCCTGGATGCTAGCTGATGAGCAGTTCTTC.

Concerning this clone: The same CDR3 is also encoded by other DNA sequences in this sample. The chain recombines TRBV29-1 with TRBJ2-2; no reliable D call. The CDR3 sequence is 13 residues long. Per the germline V gene, CDR1 is SQVTM and CDR2 is ANQGSEA. The germline V and J ends were trimmed by 4 bases and 1 base, with 7 bases remaining between them. The CDR3 bases are TGCAGCGTTGTTTTAGAGAACACCGGGGAGCTGTTTTTT. Amino acids: CSVVLENTGELFF.

This clone was detected only a few times. CDR3 DNA sequence: TGCGCCAGCAGCGAGCGTCACAATGAGCAGTTCTTC. Its protein is CASSERHNEQFF. The chain links TRBV4-1 to TRBJ2-1, with D hard to call. This CDR3 has 12 residues. V was trimmed by 5 bases and J by 5 bases, leaving 7 bases between them. Germline lookup yields CDR1 MGHRA and CDR2 YSYEKL.

The chain employs TRBV7-9 and TRBJ2-2, with D possibly TRBD1 on 5 matching bases. Trimming removed 6 bases from V and 6 bases from J, with 14 bases in between. CDR1 is SEHNR and CDR2 is FQNEAQ in the germline V gene (reference sequence). The CDR3 runs 14 residues. CDR3 residues: CASSIPQVSGELFF. CDR3 sequence (DNA): TGTGCCAGCAGTATACCACAGGTGTCCGGGGAGCTGTTTTTT.